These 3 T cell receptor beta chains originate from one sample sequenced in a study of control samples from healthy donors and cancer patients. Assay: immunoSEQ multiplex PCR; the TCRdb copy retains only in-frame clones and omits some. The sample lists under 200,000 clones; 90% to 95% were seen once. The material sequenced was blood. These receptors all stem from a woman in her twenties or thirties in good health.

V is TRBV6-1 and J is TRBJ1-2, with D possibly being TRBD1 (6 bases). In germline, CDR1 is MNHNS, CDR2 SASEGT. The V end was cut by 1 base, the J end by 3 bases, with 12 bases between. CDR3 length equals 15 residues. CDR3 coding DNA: TGTGCCAGCAGTGAAGGGGGGCAGCGGTACTATGGCTACACCTTC. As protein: CASSEGGQRYYGYTF.

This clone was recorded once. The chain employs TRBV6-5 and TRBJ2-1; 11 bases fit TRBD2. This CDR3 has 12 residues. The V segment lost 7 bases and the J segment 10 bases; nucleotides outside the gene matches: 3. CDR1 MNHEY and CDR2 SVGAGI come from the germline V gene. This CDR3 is CASTRLAGEQFF. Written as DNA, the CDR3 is TGTGCCAGCACCCGACTAGCGGGAGAGCAGTTCTTC.

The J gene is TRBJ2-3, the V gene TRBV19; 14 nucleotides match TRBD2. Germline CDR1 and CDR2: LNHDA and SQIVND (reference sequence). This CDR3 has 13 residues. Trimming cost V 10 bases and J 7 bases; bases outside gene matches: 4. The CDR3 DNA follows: TGTGCCACCCGGACTAGCGGGAGGCATACGCAGTATTTT. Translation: CATRTSGRHTQYF. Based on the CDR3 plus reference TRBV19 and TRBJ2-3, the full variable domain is DGGITQSPKYLFRKEGQNVTLSCEQNLNHDAMYWYRQDPGQGLRLIYYSQIVNDFQKGDIAEGYSVSREKKESFPLTVTSAQKNPTAFYLCATRTSGRHTQYFGPGTRLTVL.